The 4 T cell receptor beta chains in this list originate from one sample, sequenced in a study of cytomegalovirus exposure and HLA in healthy donors. PCR primers comprised 60 Vbeta and 13 Jbeta primers. TCRdb's copy holds only in-frame clones and misses some; the assay was immunoSEQ multiplex PCR. The sample has approximately 150,000 clones, roughly four fifths seen once. The sample consisted of PBMCs. Source of these receptors: a man aged 50-59 years in good health and CMV-seropositive.

In the case of this clone: An end of the junction does not agree with germline; a read error may underlie this. The chain couples TRBV6-5 to TRBJ1-6; 7 bases fit TRBD1. The CDR3 covers 13 residues. The germline V gene encodes CDR1 MNHEY and CDR2 SVGAGI. The CDR3 DNA reads as TGTACCAGTCGGGACAGACATAATTCACCCCTCCACTTT. The encoded protein is CTSRDRHNSPLHF.

The genes are TRBV30 and TRBJ1-1; D uncertain. CDR1 and CDR2 from the germline V gene are GTSNPN and SVGIG (reference sequence). V was pared by 5 bases and J by 1 base, with 11 bases between. The CDR3 covers 13 residues. This chain's CDR3 is CAWSQTQNTEAFF. For the CDR3, the DNA is TGTGCCTGGTCTCAAACTCAGAACACTGAAGCTTTCTTT.

This chain links TRBV7-6 with TRBJ2-7, with TRBD2 identical over 10 bases. From germline, CDR1 is SGHVS and CDR2 FNYEAQ. The V segment lost 4 bases and the J segment 3 bases; nucleotides outside the gene matches: 9. CDR3 length equals 16 residues. The CDR3: CASSSSLTSGYYEQYF. Written as DNA, the CDR3 is TGTGCCAGCAGCTCGTCATTGACTAGCGGGTACTACGAGCAGTACTTC. Full variable domain (missing parts from reference TRBV7-6 and TRBJ2-7): GAGVSQSPRYKVTKRGQDVALRCDPISGHVSLYWYRQALGQGPEFLTYFNYEAQQDKSGLPNDRFSAERPEGSISTLTIQRTEQRDSAMYRCASSSSLTSGYYEQYFGPGTRLTVT.

The chain combines TRBV5-4 with TRBJ2-5; TRBD1 might be the D (6 bases). The germline V and J ends were trimmed by 4 bases and 5 bases, with 18 bases remaining between them. The germline CDR1 and CDR2 sequences are SGHNT and YYREEE (reference sequence). The CDR3 consists of 15 residues. The DNA of the CDR3 is TGTGCCAGCAGCCCCCCGGGCTCTCAGGGGGAGACCCAGTACTTC. It translates to CASSPPGSQGETQYF.